This TCR beta chain was documented in a study of blood T cell repertoires in COVID-19. As for the study in general: Acute-phase and convalescent COVID-19 samples originated in the United States, Italy and Spain.

Unmatched junction bases numbered 15, after V lost 8 bases and J lost 8 bases. Germline loops: CDR1 SQVTM, CDR2 ANQGSEA. The CDR3 covers 15 residues. Per the original methods: The assay estimated nucleated cells by amplifying reference gene primers. The table came from immunoSEQ multiplex PCR; TCRdb's copy has only in-frame clones and leaves some out. For V, J and clone size, that table is used; D and trimming come from the DNA. This table has 350,000 or so clones, roughly 90% appearing once. Sequencing input: peripheral blood. The gene calls are TRBV29-1 and TRBJ2-3, with 11 bases that match TRBD2. This receptor was identified in a woman aged 55-69 years with COVID-19, enrolled during active disease. CDR3 sequence (DNA): TGCAGCCTCGTGGGGATAGCGGGGGGGCTTGGTACGCAGTATTTT. Amino acid sequence: CSLVGIAGGLGTQYF.